Below, one T cell receptor (beta chain) is given with its context. Antigen: not known. This entry belongs to a study of CD8 T cells in ankylosing spondylitis. General study results and limits: In ankylosing spondylitis blood, a motif of about 8 highly homologous TCR beta variants appeared characteristic. Relatively rare in peripheral blood, disease-linked clones were also CD8+. Earlier studies detected some motif variants in reactive arthritis synovial fluid and blood.

The germline V gene encodes CDR1 MNHEY and CDR2 SMNVEV (reference sequence). The CDR3 sequence is 15 residues long. Losses at the gene ends were 5 bases for V and 8 bases for J; bases not matched to a gene: 11. From the 5' RACE reads, TCRdb called clonotypes with MiXCR, one entry per CDR3 protein. This sample has about 330,000 distinct CDR3 sequences, with around 7.6% found just once. The V call is TRBV27, the J call TRBJ2-1; 8 nucleotides agree with TRBD2. Sequencing was carried out using blood, either unsorted or a sorted T cell fraction (not recorded which). This clonotype was sampled from a male donor with ankylosing spondylitis. The CDR3 DNA sequence: TGTGCCAGCAGTCTGGGACTAGGGAGTTCGGATGAGCAGTTCTTC. It specifies CASSLGLGSSDEQFF.